This passage covers 18 T cell receptor beta chains from one sample sequenced in a study of OX40 agonist ivuxolimab in advanced cancers. Sequenced by immunoSEQ multiplex PCR; TCRdb stores in-frame clones only, minus some. The sample records 30,000 to 40,000 clones, about nine tenths being singletons. Specimen: CD4+ or CD8+ T cells sorted from blood, collected in a trial of the OX40 agonist ivuxolimab. Receptors were obtained from an adult with an advanced solid tumor such as melanoma, head and neck, liver or kidney cancer.

The V gene is TRBV29-1, the J gene TRBJ2-7; D is perhaps TRBD2 (6 bases). Trimming took 7 bases from V and 0 from J, leaving 22 bases between them. Looked up from germline, CDR1 is SQVTM and CDR2 is ANQGSEA. CDR3 size: 16 residues. CDR3 sequence (DNA): TGCAGCGCCCAAGTAAGACTCGGGGGTCCCTCCTACGAGCAGTACTTC. This sequence encodes CSAQVRLGGPSYEQYF.

The rearrangement joins TRBV29-1 to TRBJ2-4; 9 bases align to TRBD1. The CDR3 runs to 16 residues. Looked up from germline, CDR1 is SQVTM and CDR2 is ANQGSEA. Trimming at V came to 6 bases and at J to 2 bases, leaving 11 bases not matched to a gene. The CDR3 sequence is CSVHTGQGHTKNIQYF. As DNA, the CDR3 is TGCAGCGTCCACACCGGACAGGGGCATACCAAAAACATTCAGTACTTC.

This chain joins TRBV15 and TRBJ1-2; 7 bases fit TRBD1. The V and J ends lost 4 bases and 5 bases, in that order; junction bases with no gene match: 10. CDR1 is LNHNV, CDR2 YYDKDF, per germline (reference sequence). The length of the CDR3 is 15 residues. The CDR3 sequence: CATSTLGQTLYGYTF. The CDR3, as DNA: TGTGCCACCAGCACCTTGGGACAGACCCTTTATGGCTACACCTTC.

The chain is built from TRBV6-1 and TRBJ1-5, with D maybe TRBD1 (6 bases). The germline V gene encodes CDR1 MNHNS and CDR2 SASEGT. V shed 6 bases and J shed 6 bases, with 18 bases lying between them. This CDR3 has 15 residues. CDR3 sequence reads: CASRGGAYASQPQHF. For the CDR3, the DNA is TGTGCCAGCAGGGGGGGGGCTTATGCGAGTCAGCCCCAGCATTTT.

This chain uses TRBV7-8 with TRBJ1-1, with no clear D. Germline-derived CDR1 and CDR2 are SGHVS and FQNEAQ. The ends were cut back, 3 bases at V and 6 bases at J, with 14 bases in the middle. This CDR3 spans 14 amino acids. CDR3 DNA: TGTGCCAGCAGCTTTGTCTTAACTAGCCCTGAAGCTTTCTTT. Translation: CASSFVLTSPEAFF.

The V gene is TRBV4-3, the J gene TRBJ2-7, with 10 bases matching TRBD2. The germline CDR1 and CDR2 sequences are LGHNA and YSLEER. V shed 1 base and J 4 bases; nucleotides not matched to a gene: 7. This CDR3 region has 16 residues. The CDR3 spells CASSQGSGTSVYEQYF. The CDR3 DNA follows: TGCGCCAGCAGCCAAGGCTCCGGGACTAGCGTATACGAGCAGTACTTC.

The rearrangement uses TRBV7-6 and TRBJ2-5; the match to TRBD1 covers 11 bases. The DNA end lines up better with TRBJ2-7; the J call may be wrong. The germline V gene encodes CDR1 SGHVS and CDR2 FNYEAQ. The CDR3 is made up of 15 amino acids. The CDR3 loop is CASSLLGQGGYEQYF. The DNA of the CDR3 is TGTGCCAGCAGCTTATTGGGACAGGGGGGCTACGAGCAGTACTTC.

The rearrangement uses TRBV4-1 and TRBJ2-3, with D possibly being TRBD1 or TRBD2 (5 bases each). Germline loops: CDR1 MGHRA, CDR2 YSYEKL. This CDR3 is built from 15 residues. V lost 0 bases and J 6 bases, leaving 13 bases between the germline ends. DNA for the CDR3: TGCGCCAGCAGCCAAGATTCTCGAGGGGTCGATACGCAGTATTTT. This sequence encodes CASSQDSRGVDTQYF.

The gene calls are TRBV27 and TRBJ2-7; D is undetermined. Germline V gene lookup returns CDR1 MNHEY and CDR2 SMNVEV (reference sequence). The CDR3 is made up of 12 amino acids. Trimming shortened V by 6 bases and J by 6 bases, and 12 bases separated the two germline ends. In nucleotides, the CDR3 is TGTGCCAGCAGAGGGTACCTTCTCGAGCAGTACTTC. Translation: CASRGYLLEQYF.

This chain links TRBV11-2 with TRBJ1-6, with 9 bases matching TRBD1. CDR3 length: 13 amino acids. The germline V gene has CDR1 SGHAT and CDR2 FQNNGV. The V and J ends lost 5 bases and 19 bases, in that order; junction bases with no gene match: 12. For the CDR3, the DNA is TGTGCCAGCAGCCCCCCGATGGGGACAGGGATACACTTT. It specifies CASSPPMGTGIHF.

As concerns this clone: The junction does not match germline at one end; this may be a read error. V usage is TRBV29-1 and J usage is TRBJ2-7, with 7 bases matching TRBD1. CDR3 size: 13 residues. CDR1 is SQVTM, CDR2 ANQGSEA, per germline. For the CDR3, the DNA is TGCAGCGTCGAAGGACAGGCCGTACCCGAGCAGTACTTC. This gives the protein CSVEGQAVPEQYF.

The gene calls are TRBV4-2 and TRBJ2-4; D unclear. The germline V gene has CDR1 LGHNA and CDR2 YNFKEQ. The CDR3 contains 15 residues. V was cut by 5 bases and J by 0 bases, with 11 bases left in between. The CDR3 coding sequence is TGTGCCAGCAGCTCTGTCCTGATAGCCAAAAACATTCAGTACTTC. Its protein is CASSSVLIAKNIQYF.

The V call is TRBV15, the J call TRBJ2-1; 15 bases align to TRBD2. The CDR3 length is 16 residues. Germline V gives CDR1 LNHNV, CDR2 YYDKDF (reference sequence). V lost 5 bases and J lost 3; bases outside the gene matches: 2. DNA of the CDR3: TGTGCCACCAGCGGGACTAGCGGGGGGAACTACAATGAGCAGTTCTTC. It translates to CATSGTSGGNYNEQFF.

The rearrangement uses TRBV1 and TRBJ2-7; TRBD2, the D gene given by the table, was not confirmed from the DNA. TRBV1 is a recognized pseudogene. CDR3 length equals 15 residues. This CDR3 is CTSSPTGTSSYEQYF. For the CDR3, the DNA is TGCACCAGCAGCCCAACCGGGACTAGCTCCTACGAGCAGTACTTC.

As DNA, the CDR3 is TGTGCCAGCAGCTTCCCCGTTTTGGAGACCCAGTACTTC. Residues: CASSFPVLETQYF. This sequence joins TRBV7-9 and TRBJ2-5; the D is unclear. The V gene lost 3 bases and the J gene lost 5 bases, with 10 bases spanning the gap. The CDR3 has 13 amino acids. Germline V gene sequence: CDR1 SEHNR, CDR2 FQNEAQ (reference sequence).

The CDR3 here is CASMDGGIQYF. CDR3 nucleotides: TGTGCCAGTATGGATGGGGGCATTCAGTACTTC. The chain joins TRBV19 to TRBJ2-4, with D tentatively TRBD1 or TRBD2 (5 bases each). CDR1 and CDR2 (germline): LNHDA, SQIVND (reference sequence). CDR3 length: 11 amino acids. V lost 7 bases and J 9 bases, leaving 10 bases between the germline ends.

This chain joins TRBV27 and TRBJ2-7, with TRBD1 identical over 9 bases. The CDR3 is made up of 18 amino acids. Germline CDR1 and CDR2: MNHEY and SMNVEV (reference sequence). The J segment lost 0 bases and the V segment lost 0 bases, leaving 9 bases of the junction unmatched. DNA of the CDR3: TGTGCCAGCAGTTTATCGCTTACCGGGACAGGGCCCTCCTACGAGCAGTACTTC. It codes for CASSLSLTGTGPSYEQYF.

The chain carries TRBV9 and TRBJ2-3; 10 bases agree with TRBD1. Germline V lookup: CDR1 SGDLS, CDR2 YYNGEE. This CDR3 contains 17 residues. V lost 3 bases, J lost 3 bases, and 10 bases stayed unmatched. CDR3 nucleotides: TGTGCCAGCAGCGACCGACAGGGGGCGTCATTGACAGATACGCAGTATTTT. Translation: CASSDRQGASLTDTQYF.